This T cell receptor (beta chain) came from a study of cytomegalovirus exposure and HLA in healthy donors. Points from the study as a whole: With high specificity and sensitivity, the classifier reportedly diagnosed cytomegalovirus status.

The data were produced by immunoSEQ multiplex PCR, yet TCRdb's version contains in-frame clones alone and is incomplete. The table has around 300,000 clones, around 86% seen once. Remarks on this clone: Its antigen remains unknown.

Trimming removed 3 bases from V and 6 bases from J; junction bases left unmatched: 5. Germline CDR1 is LGHNA and CDR2 is YSLEER. This CDR3 has 14 residues. The V call is TRBV4-3, the J call TRBJ1-2; 9 bases are shared with TRBD1. The sequence was obtained from a woman aged 18-29 years in good health and CMV-seronegative. The sequencing sample was made of PBMCs. The CDR3 DNA is TGCGCCAGCAGCCAGGACAGGGGTTATGATGGCTACACCTTC. Amino acid sequence: CASSQDRGYDGYTF.